Listed below are T cell receptor beta chains from one sample, sequenced in a study of identical twins. TCRdb recomputed calls from the 5' RACE reads with MiXCR, one row per CDR3 protein. The table includes 450,000 or so distinct CDR3 sequences, approximately 17% detected once. The sample was naive T cells sorted from blood. The receptors originated from a man between 45 and 60 years old in good health. Both conserved end residues are part of each CDR3. Clone size is not always given. Where it is, it says once, few, many or a class for expanded clones.

v_call	j_call	clone_size	cdr3_aa
TRBV20-1	TRBJ2-4	.	CSATRSQSAKNIQYF
TRBV20-1	TRBJ1-1	once	CSARSQNTEAFF
TRBV18	TRBJ2-7	many	CASSPGKGRGTYEQYF
TRBV10-3	TRBJ2-7	few	CAISEWSYEQYF
TRBV7-8	TRBJ2-7	few	CASSLVSGLAVTYEQYF
TRBV20-1	TRBJ1-1	.	CSAWAFPRGSEAFF
TRBV10-3	TRBJ1-2	few	CAISSNRAGYTF
TRBV4-2	TRBJ1-4	few	CASSQDPVREGEKLFF
TRBV7-8	TRBJ1-2	many	CASSLVGGLQANYGYTF
TRBV5-1	TRBJ2-2	.	CASSLNAAGATGELFF
TRBV5-1	TRBJ2-7	.	CASSLSPSSEQYF
TRBV5-6	TRBJ2-7	.	CASSLRDSHYEQYF
TRBV9	TRBJ2-2	once	CASSVGSSKHTGELFF
TRBV7-8	TRBJ2-1	.	CASSLVSGYNEQFF
TRBV12-3/TRBV12-4	TRBJ2-1	many	CASSPSGDEQFF
TRBV6-2/TRBV6-3	TRBJ2-1	many	CASRSTKGHNNEQFF
TRBV20-1	TRBJ2-1	many	CSAGDTSSSYNEQFF
TRBV20-1	TRBJ1-2	.	CSAIAGGVGYGYTF
TRBV20-1	TRBJ1-2	.	CSATTGGYGYTF
TRBV11-2	TRBJ2-7	.	CASSLEGLAGGPASEQYF
TRBV19	TRBJ2-2	few	CASSIVERTNTGELFF
TRBV15	TRBJ2-2	.	CATSREIGANTGELFF
TRBV12-3/TRBV12-4	TRBJ2-2	many	CASSPRGLTNTGELFF
TRBV29-1	TRBJ2-4	few	CSVEGRAKNIQYF
TRBV5-1	TRBJ2-3	many	CASSSRQGFTDTQYF
TRBV5-1	TRBJ2-7	few	CASSLMGQGAYEQYF
TRBV6-1	TRBJ1-5	.	CASSGTGVSNQPQHF
TRBV13	TRBJ1-5	many	CASSAGTGNQPQHF
TRBV3-1	TRBJ2-7	few	CASSQPGQGSFYEQYF
TRBV7-6	TRBJ2-5	.	CASSPRRGLASQETQYF
TRBV7-6	TRBJ1-3	.	CASSLGQVDSGNTIYF
TRBV7-6	TRBJ2-7	many	CASSRLGYEQYF
TRBV18	TRBJ2-2	once	CASSPVATATGELFF
TRBV5-5	TRBJ2-6	.	CASSRQTGSSGANVLTF
TRBV7-2	TRBJ2-4	.	CASSLVLAKNIQYF
TRBV12-3/TRBV12-4	TRBJ2-4	few	CASGTAKNIQYF
TRBV15	TRBJ2-5	few	CATSRAPLLPRGLIETQYF
TRBV6-2/TRBV6-3	TRBJ1-5	few	CASRVRFPYNQPQHF
TRBV11-2	TRBJ2-5	.	CASSLLTYGGGLETQYF
TRBV20-1	TRBJ2-4	few	CSARDFRTQGSHIQYF
TRBV27	TRBJ2-7	.	CASSLSGGWNEQYF
TRBV20-1	TRBJ2-1	.	CSARDGSGYYNEQFF